This T cell receptor (beta chain) was obtained from a study of tumor-infiltrating lymphocytes in localized non-small cell lung cancer. About the research overall: From each patient, both tumor and uninvolved lung, non-adjacent to tumor, were sampled.

A note on this clone: Its antigen is unidentified.

Profiling relied on immunoSEQ multiplex PCR, and the TCRdb table lists in-frame clones only, not all of them. Among under 25,000 clones listed, about two thirds were seen once. Study findings and constraints: TCR sequencing covered a subset of patients with enough tissue. T-cell fraction did not differ between immunotypes IM1 and IM2. Each assay used a separate piece of the same tissue.

From germline, CDR1 is SNHLY and CDR2 FYNNEI. Trimming left V 2 bases short and J 3 bases short, with 7 bases between. The CDR3 extends over 13 amino acids. Sequenced input: lung tumor tissue. The genes are TRBV2 and TRBJ2-5; D not certain. This clonotype originated in a human donor with non-small cell lung cancer. The DNA of the CDR3 is TGTGCCAGCAGTGAATGGCTCAAAGAGACCCAGTACTTC. Protein product: CASSEWLKETQYF.